The 19 T cell receptor beta chains below come from one sample, sequenced in a study of T cell changes during pregnancy in multiple sclerosis. Clones were read by immunoSEQ multiplex PCR, and TCRdb kept only the in-frame ones, dropping some. This table holds under 90,000 clones, around 90% found once. This sample comprised peripheral blood, obtained after pregnancy. These receptors were taken from a female donor in good health, enrolled as a control in a pregnancy study.

The rearrangement joins TRBV9 to TRBJ1-2; 8 bases agree with TRBD1. V dropped 4 bases and J dropped 7; count of bases not matched to a gene: 6. The germline V gene has CDR1 SGDLS and CDR2 YYNGEE. This CDR3 region has 13 residues. CDR3: CASSQTGALGYTF. In DNA form, the CDR3 reads TGTGCCAGCAGCCAGACAGGGGCACTTGGCTACACCTTC.

The CDR3 nucleotides read TGCGCCAGCAGCACCACCGGTTACAATGAGCAGTTCTTC. It is translated as CASSTTGYNEQFF. The chain carries TRBV5-1 and TRBJ2-1; D is ambiguous. V lost 4 bases and J lost 4, with 9 bases in between. CDR3 length: 13 amino acids. Germline values: CDR1 SGHRS, CDR2 YFSETQ.

The chain carries TRBV6-1 and TRBJ1-5; D unresolved. This CDR3 has 17 amino acids. The ends were cut back, 3 bases at V and 4 bases at J, with 19 bases in the middle. Germline V CDR1 and CDR2: MNHNS, SASEGT. This chain's CDR3 is CASSEFAGSFPNQPQHF. The CDR3 region has the DNA TGTGCCAGCAGTGAGTTCGCGGGGTCCTTCCCGAATCAGCCCCAGCATTTT.

J is TRBJ2-7 and V is TRBV27; a possible D gene is TRBD1 (6 bases). V was shortened by 5 bases and J by 5 bases, with 19 bases between the two germline ends. The germline gives CDR1 MNHEY, CDR2 SMNVEV (reference sequence). CDR3 length equals 15 residues. CDR3 amino acids: CASSPGVKGWNEQYF. Here the CDR3 DNA reads TGTGCCAGCAGTCCAGGGGTTAAAGGGTGGAACGAGCAGTACTTC.

The gene calls are TRBV5-1 and TRBJ2-7, with 11 bases lining up with TRBD2. Germline CDR1 and CDR2: SGHRS and YFSETQ. The CDR3 contains 16 residues. V gave up 0 bases and J gave up 4 bases; unmatched junction bases: 6. In DNA form, the CDR3 reads TGCGCCAGCAGCTTGGCCCAACTAGCGGGAGCTTACGAGCAGTACTTC. Translated, it gives CASSLAQLAGAYEQYF.

This clone was detected once. The chain combines TRBV4-1 with TRBJ2-7, with TRBD2 matching over 10 bases. V shed 4 bases, J shed 3 bases, and the junction held 9 bases outside the gene matches. Per the germline V gene, CDR1 is MGHRA and CDR2 is YSYEKL. The CDR3 loop spans 16 amino acids. The CDR3 nucleotides are TGCGCCAGCAGCCGGGCCCCTAGCGGGGGCAACTACGAGCAGTACTTC. Amino acids: CASSRAPSGGNYEQYF.

CDR3 region: CATSGGSGYTF. The CDR3 nucleotides read TGTGCCACAAGTGGAGGATCTGGCTACACCTTC. The V call is TRBV5-4, the J call TRBJ1-2; D uncertain. The V gene lost 9 bases and the J gene lost 7 bases, with 13 bases spanning the gap. The length of the CDR3 is 11 residues. Germline values: CDR1 SGHNT, CDR2 YYREEE (reference sequence). Filled out from reference TRBV5-4 and TRBJ1-2, the complete variable domain reads ETGVTQSPTHLIKTRGQQVTLRCSSQSGHNTVSWYQQALGQGPQFIFQYYREEENGRGNFPPRFSGLQFPNYSSELNVNALELDDSALYLCATSGGSGYTFGSGTRLTVV.

The J gene is TRBJ2-1, the V gene TRBV29-1; a possible D gene is TRBD2 (5 bases). Trimming removed 0 bases from V and 4 bases from J, with 13 bases in between. The CDR3 has 15 residues. Germline V gives CDR1 SQVTM, CDR2 ANQGSEA. The CDR3 DNA follows: TGCAGCGTTGAAGATCCGGAGGAGTTGTACAATGAGCAGTTCTTC. It yields the protein CSVEDPEELYNEQFF.

The genes are TRBV27 and TRBJ2-2, with D unresolved. V was cut by 10 bases and J by 3 bases, with 12 bases left in between. The CDR3 totals 13 residues. CDR1 is MNHEY, CDR2 SMNVEV, per germline (reference sequence). The CDR3 coding sequence is TGTGCCACCTCTCCGGAGTACACCGGGGAGCTGTTTTTT. As protein: CATSPEYTGELFF.

This rearrangement joins TRBV27 to TRBJ1-2, with D perhaps matching TRBD1 (5 bases). Germline CDR1 is MNHEY and CDR2 is SMNVEV (reference sequence). This CDR3 has 14 amino acids. Trimming removed 10 bases at V and 4 bases at J, with 19 bases between. In DNA, the CDR3 is TGTGCCACTTCCAGGGAAGGGGCGGCCTATGGCTACACCTTC. The encoded protein is CATSREGAAYGYTF.

The rearrangement joins TRBV6-1 to TRBJ2-1, with 7 bases matching TRBD2. V lost 6 bases, J lost 4 bases, and 9 bases stayed unmatched. Germline loops: CDR1 MNHNS, CDR2 SASEGT. CDR3 length: 15 amino acids. The CDR3 protein is CASRDGHSGYNEQFF. As DNA, the CDR3 is TGTGCCAGCAGAGACGGCCATAGCGGGTACAATGAGCAGTTCTTC.

This clone has a single count. The chain employs TRBV2 and TRBJ1-6; D possibly corresponds to TRBD1 (5 bases). The CDR3 sequence is 15 residues long. The V end was cut by 4 bases, the J end by 8 bases, with 15 bases between. Germline CDR1 SNHLY, CDR2 FYNNEI. The CDR3, as DNA: TGTGCCAGCAGTGCCGGGGGTATCATGGATTCACCCCTCCACTTT. Residues: CASSAGGIMDSPLHF.

J is TRBJ2-3 and V is TRBV27; D might be TRBD2 (5 bases). V was cut by 4 bases and J by 0 bases, with 20 bases left in between. In germline, CDR1 is MNHEY, CDR2 SMNVEV (reference sequence). There are 18 residues in the CDR3. CDR3 protein: CASSSPVKASRSTDTQYF. The DNA for the CDR3 is TGTGCCAGCAGTTCCCCCGTTAAGGCTAGCCGGAGCACAGATACGCAGTATTTT.

This chain links TRBV28 with TRBJ1-5; 10 bases line up with TRBD1. CDR3 size: 13 residues. The V and J ends lost 9 bases and 3 bases, in that order; junction bases with no gene match: 2. CDR1 is MDHEN and CDR2 is SYDVKM in the germline V gene. The CDR3: CASGTGVNQPQHF. DNA for the CDR3: TGTGCCAGTGGGACAGGGGTCAATCAGCCCCAGCATTTT.

The genes are TRBV6-6 and TRBJ1-5, with TRBD1 identical over 9 bases. The CDR3 runs 15 residues. The germline V gene encodes CDR1 MNHNY and CDR2 SVGAGI (reference sequence). The V segment lost 2 bases and the J segment 7 bases; nucleotides outside the gene matches: 6. DNA of the CDR3: TGTGCCAGCAGTTACCCGGGACAGGGCGGCCAGCCCCAGCATTTT. Its protein is CASSYPGQGGQPQHF.

The chain couples TRBV7-9 to TRBJ2-5; D perhaps matches TRBD1 (5 bases). Germline lookup yields CDR1 SEHNR and CDR2 FQNEAQ (reference sequence). Trimming removed 3 bases from V and 2 bases from J, with 7 bases in between. CDR3 length: 13 residues. CDR3 loop: CASSFDRQETQYF. DNA for the CDR3: TGTGCCAGCAGCTTTGACAGACAAGAGACCCAGTACTTC.

This sequence joins TRBV5-4 and TRBJ2-5, with D maybe TRBD1 (6 bases). The CDR3 runs to 12 residues. V was shortened by 3 bases and J by 5 bases, with 8 bases between the two germline ends. Germline V gene sequence: CDR1 SGHNT, CDR2 YYREEE (reference sequence). The CDR3 here is CASSYQGETQYF. CDR3 DNA sequence: TGTGCCAGCAGCTACCAGGGGGAGACCCAGTACTTC.

V usage is TRBV6-1 and J usage is TRBJ1-3, with unresolved D. Germline-derived CDR1 and CDR2 are MNHNS and SASEGT. CDR3 length equals 15 residues. Trimming cost V 2 bases and J 0 bases, with 8 bases left between them. DNA for the CDR3: TGTGCCAGCAGTGAATCGGGAGTCTCTGGAAACACCATATATTTT. It encodes CASSESGVSGNTIYF.

Of note for this clone: This CDR3 is also generated by other DNA sequences in the sample. The chain links TRBV6-5 to TRBJ1-1; D unclear. The CDR3 has 13 residues. The V end was cut by 2 bases, the J end by 1 base, with 5 bases between. Germline CDR1 MNHEY, CDR2 SVGAGI. The CDR3 reads CASSYEPNTEAFF. For the CDR3, the DNA is TGTGCCAGCAGTTACGAGCCGAACACTGAAGCTTTCTTT.